This T cell receptor beta chain was obtained from a study of shared clonotypes between healthy human individuals (dated by TCRdb to the early 2020s). A note on the overall study: Three men and two women, aged 18 to 49 years, made up the cohort. For each donor, three plates each were used for CD4 naive and CD4 memory, two plates were used for CD8 naive, and one plate was used for CD8 memory. To estimate repertoire size and how much clonotype sharing occurs between individuals, the study deeply sequenced the blood TCR repertoires of 5 or 6 healthy adults. To increase sequencing depth and limit assay-specific biases, different laboratories used diverse techniques to prepare libraries and sequence TCR repertoires. Per donor, leukapheresis produced somewhere between about 0.8 and 9 billion PBMCs. The research as a whole found: Sampling was restricted to blood, and TCR repertoires in tissues likely differ from the TCR repertoires found in blood. Even with the large sequencing depth, rarefaction of the sorted-subset datasets indicated that sequencing was incomplete. The genetic and exposure-history diversity represented was limited by the small number of donors. Pairwise subsampling led to the expectation that sequencing depth would affect the degree of clonotype sharing among donors. Compared with non-shared clonotypes, clonotypes shared by all four sorted-subset donors had higher generation probabilities. Across a handful of donors, approximately 5% of naive CD4, 3% to 3.5% of naive CD8, around 2.5% of memory CD4, and approximately 0.42% of memory CD8 clonotypes were shared. Naive subsets generally had larger estimated clonotype richness than memory subsets.

As to this clone: Its antigen target is currently unknown. Per-nucleotide qualities are absent, and no much larger clonotype sits a single base away.

The CDR3 spans 13 residues, from the cysteine through the phenylalanine. Only the CDR3 DNA is retained, 39 bases long and in frame from the first base. The germline V gene provides CDR1 SGDLS and CDR2 YYNGEE. Cut back by 3 bases and 2 bases, the V and J ends lie 7 bases apart. TCR CDR3 regions were amplified from genomic DNA by multiplex PCR using the deep immunoSEQ assay. For each cell subset, the extracted genomic DNA was distributed evenly across all wells of several immunoSEQ 96-well plates, and each plate served as one replicate. For sorted subsets, each replicate PCR was loaded with around 200 ng genomic DNA, equivalent to 30,000 to 35,000 T cell genomes. The purified libraries were quantified using a Qubit 3.0 fluorometer, sized with a Bioanalyzer 2100, and then quantified again using the KAPA Library Quantification kit. A separate single-read 150-cycle Illumina NextSeq 550 flow cell was used to sequence each immunoSEQ 96-well plate. The study's processing was this. Because the immunoSEQ output included only junctional sequences and no quality scores, the filtering could not be the same as the filtering used for full-length reads. Sequences were annotated with PyIR, a Python wrapper for IgBLAST v1.9, and V/J genes and CDR3 were assigned using IMGT germline references. Reads were removed for weak V/J assignments (E-value above 1e-6), missing CDR3, stop codons, out-of-frame junctions, or ambiguous translated residues. A V3J clonotype was defined by an identical inferred V gene, J gene, and CDR3 amino acid sequence. Percentage overlap between repertoires was calculated by dividing the number of shared unique clonotypes by the size of the smaller repertoire. RTK rarefaction, the Chao1 estimator, and Recon v2.1 estimates of unobserved clonotypes were used to assess repertoire richness. OLGA was used to compute generation probabilities for all TCRbeta clonotypes that the gDNA method yielded from four donors. The clones in this table, taken by TCRdb from immuneACCESS, are in-frame only. Not every clone is retained; where verified, under half of the shortfall comes from an unresolved V gene, and the cause of the rest is unknown. V and J calls and clone size are those listed in that table; D and trimming were worked out from the DNA. The sample table lists approximately 980,000 clones, approximately 80% of them with a count of one. 1.5% of the sample is in the top ten clones.

Healthy HIV-negative adults with no recently reported acute infections or vaccinations were included as donors. All donors were Caucasian adults living in Nashville, Tennessee, USA. CD4+ T cells were enriched by magnetic negative selection; naive cells were then positively selected on CD45RA, and the negative fraction formed the memory subset. Blood was collected by leukapheresis, and PBMCs were isolated by Ficoll-Histopaque density gradient centrifugation and then cryopreserved in liquid nitrogen vapor phase. Analytical flow cytometry was used to check the purity and quantity of each magnetically sorted T cell population. Genomic DNA was isolated from every sorted fraction and measured by UV absorbance on a Nanodrop 2000c.

The chain is assembled from TRBV9 and TRBJ2-3, and possibly TRBD2, on 6 matching bases. Material: memory CD4+ T cells sorted from blood. Taken with the paper, the label for cell subset or site translates to: CD45RA-negative fraction. This TCR derives from a young man in good health. The sequenced DNA is TGTGCCAGCAGCGCGGGGGACACAGATACGCAGTATTTT. Translation gives CASSAGDTDTQYF.